The 20 T cell receptor beta chains given below trace back to one sample, sequenced in a study of shared clonotypes between healthy human individuals. Produced via immunoSEQ multiplex PCR; TCRdb's table is partial and in-frame only. Here the sample spans some 2.3 million clones, approximately 93% being singletons. The sequencing input was naive CD4+ T cells from PBMCs. Subset noted: CD45RA+ positively selected. The receptor set was obtained from a young man in good health. Some clones in this sample may be carry-over from other donors' samples.

The chain joins TRBV5-4 to TRBJ1-3; the D gene is possibly TRBD1 (6 bases). The CDR3 contains 15 residues. V shed 0 bases and J shed 1 base, with 8 bases lying between them. Looked up from germline, CDR1 is SGHNT and CDR2 is YYREEE (reference sequence). The CDR3 loop is CASSLGGPSGNTIYF. The CDR3 nucleotides are TGTGCCAGCAGCTTGGGGGGGCCATCTGGAAACACCATATATTTT.

V gene TRBV5-4 combines with J gene TRBJ2-7, with 12 bases identical to TRBD1. The CDR3 has 16 residues. Unmatched junction bases numbered 11, after V lost 5 bases and J lost 5 bases. Germline assignment: CDR1 SGHNT and CDR2 YYREEE (reference sequence). The CDR3 DNA sequence: TGTGCCAGCAGGCTACCGGGACAGGGGGCTAACGACGAGCAGTACTTC. It translates to CASRLPGQGANDEQYF.

The rearrangement joins TRBV27 to TRBJ2-7; maybe TRBD2 (6 bases). CDR1 and CDR2 (germline): MNHEY, SMNVEV (reference sequence). V was clipped by 8 bases and J by 3 bases, with 20 bases between them. This CDR3 is built from 15 residues. This CDR3 is CASSARASENYEQYF. In DNA form, the CDR3 reads TGTGCCAGCTCCGCCAGAGCTAGCGAGAACTACGAGCAGTACTTC.

Points on this clone: Other DNA sequences in the sample encode the same CDR3. CDR3 region: CASSFLQETQYF. CDR3 sequence (DNA): TGTGCCAGCAGTTTTCTGCAAGAGACCCAGTACTTC. The chain couples TRBV28 to TRBJ2-5, with D hard to call. The germline gives CDR1 MDHEN, CDR2 SYDVKM. The V and J ends lost 3 bases and 2 bases respectively, with 4 bases between them. The CDR3 totals 12 residues.

This CDR3 is CASSRERAKNIQYF. The CDR3 coding sequence is TGTGCCAGCAGCAGGGAAAGAGCCAAAAACATTCAGTACTTC. The V and J genes are TRBV7-8 and TRBJ2-4; no clear D. This CDR3 is 14 amino acids long. V lost 5 bases, J lost 0 bases, and 8 bases lay in between. The germline gives CDR1 SGHVS, CDR2 FQNEAQ.

This chain connects TRBV7-3 to TRBJ2-1, with TRBD1 as a possible D gene (5 bases). CDR1 and CDR2 (germline): SGHTA, FQGTGA. The CDR3 runs 17 residues. Trimming took off 5 bases at V and 3 bases at J, with 20 bases between the two ends. This chain's CDR3 is CASSPSPGKKGYNEQFF. CDR3 sequence (DNA): TGTGCCAGCAGCCCCAGCCCAGGGAAAAAGGGCTACAATGAGCAGTTCTTC. The full variable domain, completed using reference TRBV7-3 and TRBJ2-1, is GAGVSQTPSNKVTEKGKYVELRCDPISGHTALYWYRQSLGQGPEFLIYFQGTGAADDSGLPNDRFFAVRPEGSVSTLKIQRTERGDSAVYLCASSPSPGKKGYNEQFFGPGTRLTVL.

This chain links TRBV6-6 with TRBJ2-7; the D call may be TRBD1 or TRBD2 (5 bases each). Per the germline V gene, CDR1 is MNHNY and CDR2 is SVGAGI (reference sequence). With 7 bases removed from V and 2 bases from J, the gap between germline ends came to 9 bases. The CDR3 totals 12 residues. As DNA, the CDR3 is TGTGCCAGCACGGGACCGACCTACGAGCAGTACTTC. This sequence encodes CASTGPTYEQYF.

The chain links TRBV30 to TRBJ2-3, with D maybe TRBD2 (6 bases). Trimming left V 5 bases short and J 1 base short, with 13 bases between. Germline V lookup: CDR1 GTSNPN, CDR2 SVGIG (reference sequence). The CDR3 has 14 amino acids. The CDR3 DNA reads as TGTGCCTGGGACCGTTGGGGGGGCACAGATACGCAGTATTTT. Residues: CAWDRWGGTDTQYF. The variable domain in full, with the rest retrieved from reference TRBV30 and TRBJ2-3, is SQTIHQWPATLVQPVGSPLSLECTVEGTSNPNLYWYRQAAGRGLQLLFYSVGIGQISSEVPQNLSASRPQDRQFILSSKKLLLSDSGFYLCAWDRWGGTDTQYFGPGTRLTVL.

This chain connects TRBV25-1 to TRBJ1-2, with 7 bases that match TRBD1. The CDR3 is 18 residues long. From germline, CDR1 is MGHDK and CDR2 SYGVNS. V lost 1 base and J lost 4; bases outside the gene matches: 15. CDR3 loop: CASSESGGHDRDRYGYTF. CDR3 sequence (DNA): TGTGCCAGCAGTGAATCAGGGGGACACGACAGGGATCGCTATGGCTACACCTTC.

This chain links TRBV28 with TRBJ1-2, with 7 bases matching TRBD1. The CDR3 runs 13 residues. The ends lost 8 bases at V and 8 bases at J; junction bases unmatched: 11. Germline assignment: CDR1 MDHEN and CDR2 SYDVKM. Here the CDR3 DNA reads TGTGCCAGCTTCTCCGGGACAGCGCTCGGCTACACCTTC. Protein product: CASFSGTALGYTF.

The chain employs TRBV5-1 and TRBJ1-2, with D unresolved. V was cut by 1 base and J by 7 bases, with 11 bases left in between. CDR3 size: 13 residues. Germline CDR1 SGHRS, CDR2 YFSETQ. The CDR3 is CASSLIGPSGYTF. In DNA form, the CDR3 reads TGCGCCAGCAGCTTGATAGGCCCCAGTGGCTACACCTTC.

Regarding this clone: Other DNA sequences from this sample encode an identical CDR3 as well. CDR3 region: CASSPRTSGNTGELFF. The CDR3 DNA is TGTGCCAGCAGCCCCCGGACTAGCGGGAACACCGGGGAGCTGTTTTTT. The rearrangement uses TRBV9 and TRBJ2-2, with TRBD2 identical over 10 bases. Germline CDR1 SGDLS, CDR2 YYNGEE. CDR3 length: 16 residues. V was clipped by 4 bases and J by 1 base; unmatched bases: 4. Combining the CDR3 with reference TRBV9 and TRBJ2-2 gives the whole variable domain DSGVTQTPKHLITATGQRVTLRCSPRSGDLSVYWYQQSLDQGLQFLIQYYNGEERAKGNILERFSAQQFPDLHSELNLSSLELGDSALYFCASSPRTSGNTGELFFGEGSRLTVL.

The chain couples TRBV5-1 to TRBJ2-5; TRBD1 or TRBD2 may be the D gene (5 bases each). Germline V gene lookup returns CDR1 SGHRS and CDR2 YFSETQ. This CDR3 spans 15 amino acids. Trimming took 5 bases from V and 0 from J, leaving 14 bases between them. This chain's CDR3 is CASRDGTAYQETQYF. As DNA, the CDR3 is TGCGCCAGCAGGGACGGGACGGCGTACCAAGAGACCCAGTACTTC. Together with reference TRBV5-1 and TRBJ2-5, the CDR3 gives the full variable domain: KAGVTQTPRYLIKTRGQQVTLSCSPISGHRSVSWYQQTPGQGLQFLFEYFSETQRNKGNFPGRFSGRQFSNSRSEMNVSTLELGDSALYLCASRDGTAYQETQYFGPGTRLLVL.

V gene TRBV7-3 combines with J gene TRBJ2-1; D might be TRBD2 (5 bases). The CDR3 consists of 17 residues. The V end was cut by 3 bases, the J end by 0 bases, with 15 bases between. Per the germline V gene, CDR1 is SGHTA and CDR2 is FQGTGA. The CDR3 DNA sequence: TGTGCCAGCAGCTTGAATCCGAGCGGATACTCCTACAATGAGCAGTTCTTC. This gives the protein CASSLNPSGYSYNEQFF.

This sequence joins TRBV29-1 and TRBJ1-5, with a tentative D call TRBD1 (5 bases). The germline CDR1 and CDR2 sequences are SQVTM and ANQGSEA. This CDR3 is 12 amino acids long. V lost 7 bases to trimming and J lost 7 bases, with 14 bases between them. This CDR3 is CSGGEIGQPQHF. CDR3 DNA sequence: TGCAGCGGGGGGGAAATAGGCCAGCCCCAGCATTTT.

This rearrangement joins TRBV5-6 to TRBJ1-1, with D tentatively TRBD1 (6 bases). This CDR3 has 15 residues. The V and J ends lost 4 bases and 7 bases respectively, with 20 bases between them. Germline V gene lookup returns CDR1 SGHDT and CDR2 YYEEEE. The CDR3: CASSPRNRESSEAFF. DNA of the CDR3: TGTGCCAGCAGCCCAAGGAACAGGGAGTCCAGTGAAGCTTTCTTT.

J is TRBJ2-1 and V is TRBV7-3; TRBD2 matches 7 bases. The CDR3 runs 20 residues. Germline V CDR1 and CDR2: SGHTA, FQGTGA. The V gene end was trimmed by 1 base and the J gene end by 4 bases; junction bases not matched to a gene: 19. Written as DNA, the CDR3 is TGTGCCAGCAGCTTAATGACCCCAGGTCCTTTAGCGGGTCTTTACAATGAGCAGTTCTTC. Translated, it gives CASSLMTPGPLAGLYNEQFF. Supplemented by reference TRBV7-3 and TRBJ2-1, the full variable domain reads GAGVSQTPSNKVTEKGKYVELRCDPISGHTALYWYRQSLGQGPEFLIYFQGTGAADDSGLPNDRFFAVRPEGSVSTLKIQRTERGDSAVYLCASSLMTPGPLAGLYNEQFFGPGTRLTVL.

This clone has a handful of counts. CDR3 residues: CASSQVGTHQPQHF. Here the CDR3 DNA reads TGTGCCAGCAGCCAAGTTGGCACACATCAGCCCCAGCATTTT. This rearrangement joins TRBV4-2 to TRBJ1-5; the D is unclear. Trimming left V 1 base short and J 5 bases short, with 9 bases between. Germline V gives CDR1 LGHNA, CDR2 YNFKEQ. The CDR3 totals 14 residues.

The chain carries TRBV9 and TRBJ1-1; D remains ambiguous. The V and J ends lost 1 base and 4 bases respectively, with 8 bases between them. This CDR3 has 13 residues. From germline, CDR1 is SGDLS and CDR2 YYNGEE. CDR3 loop: CASSVLPFTEAFF. The CDR3 DNA reads TGTGCCAGCAGCGTACTCCCCTTCACTGAAGCTTTCTTT. The full variable domain, rest sourced from reference TRBV9 and TRBJ1-1, is DSGVTQTPKHLITATGQRVTLRCSPRSGDLSVYWYQQSLDQGLQFLIQYYNGEERAKGNILERFSAQQFPDLHSELNLSSLELGDSALYFCASSVLPFTEAFFGQGTRLTVV.

This clone was counted a single time. Other DNA sequences in this sample translate to the same CDR3. The rearrangement uses TRBV5-6 and TRBJ2-3, with D uncertain. The CDR3 is 13 amino acids. The germline CDR1 and CDR2 sequences are SGHDT and YYEEEE. Trimming pared 0 bases from V and 0 bases from J, leaving 2 bases between. Here the CDR3 reads CASSLDSTDTQYF. The CDR3 bases are TGTGCCAGCAGCTTGGATAGCACAGATACGCAGTATTTT.